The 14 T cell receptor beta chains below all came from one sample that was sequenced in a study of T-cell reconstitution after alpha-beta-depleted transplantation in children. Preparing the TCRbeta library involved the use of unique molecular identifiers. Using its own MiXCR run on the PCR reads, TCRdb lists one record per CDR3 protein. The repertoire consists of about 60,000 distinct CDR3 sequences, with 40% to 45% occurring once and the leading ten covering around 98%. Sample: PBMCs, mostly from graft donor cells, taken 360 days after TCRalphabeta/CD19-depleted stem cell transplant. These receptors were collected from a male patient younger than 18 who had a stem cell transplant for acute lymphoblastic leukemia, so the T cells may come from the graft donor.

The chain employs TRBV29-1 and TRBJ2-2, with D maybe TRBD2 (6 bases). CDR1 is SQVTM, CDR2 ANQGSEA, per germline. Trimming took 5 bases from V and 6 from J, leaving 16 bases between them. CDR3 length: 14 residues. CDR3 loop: CSVLNGLASGELFF. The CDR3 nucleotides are TGCAGCGTTCTAAACGGGCTAGCGTCCGGGGAGCTGTTTTTT.

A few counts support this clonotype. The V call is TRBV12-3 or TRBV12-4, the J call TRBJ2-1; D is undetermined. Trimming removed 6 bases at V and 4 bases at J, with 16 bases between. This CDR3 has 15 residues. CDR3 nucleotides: TGTGCCAGCAGCCGGAGCAGTGGACCATACAATGAGCAGTTCTTC. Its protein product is CASSRSSGPYNEQFF.

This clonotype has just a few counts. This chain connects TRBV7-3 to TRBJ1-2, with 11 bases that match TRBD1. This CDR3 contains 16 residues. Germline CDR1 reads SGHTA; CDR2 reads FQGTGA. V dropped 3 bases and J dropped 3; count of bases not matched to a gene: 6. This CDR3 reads CASSLGGQGADYGYTF. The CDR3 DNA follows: TGTGCCAGCAGCTTGGGAGGACAGGGGGCTGACTATGGCTACACCTTC.

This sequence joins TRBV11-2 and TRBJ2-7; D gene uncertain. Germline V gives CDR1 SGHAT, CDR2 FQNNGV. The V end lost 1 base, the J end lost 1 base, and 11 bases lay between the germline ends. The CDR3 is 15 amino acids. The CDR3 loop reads CASSLGPAQSYEQYF. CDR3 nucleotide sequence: TGTGCCAGCAGCTTAGGTCCTGCGCAGTCCTACGAGCAGTACTTC.

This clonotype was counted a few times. The CDR3 region is CASSLAGSNEQFF. CDR3 sequence (DNA): TGCGCCAGCAGCTTGGCCGGGAGCAATGAGCAGTTCTTC. J is TRBJ2-1 and V is TRBV5-1; D is possibly TRBD2 (6 bases). This CDR3 spans 13 amino acids. V was trimmed by 0 bases and J by 6 bases, leaving 7 bases between them. CDR1 is SGHRS, CDR2 YFSETQ, per germline.

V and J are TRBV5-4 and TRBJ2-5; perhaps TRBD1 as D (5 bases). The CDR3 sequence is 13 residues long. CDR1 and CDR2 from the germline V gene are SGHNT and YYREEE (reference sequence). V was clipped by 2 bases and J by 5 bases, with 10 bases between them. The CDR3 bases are TGTGCCAGCAGCTTATGGGGCGCGGAGACCCAGTACTTC. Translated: CASSLWGAETQYF.

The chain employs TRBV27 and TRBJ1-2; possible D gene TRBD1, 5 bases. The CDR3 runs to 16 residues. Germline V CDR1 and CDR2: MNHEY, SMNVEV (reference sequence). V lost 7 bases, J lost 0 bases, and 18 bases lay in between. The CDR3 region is CASKGSQNYSNYGYTF. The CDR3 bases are TGTGCCAGCAAGGGGTCTCAGAACTATTCTAACTATGGCTACACCTTC.

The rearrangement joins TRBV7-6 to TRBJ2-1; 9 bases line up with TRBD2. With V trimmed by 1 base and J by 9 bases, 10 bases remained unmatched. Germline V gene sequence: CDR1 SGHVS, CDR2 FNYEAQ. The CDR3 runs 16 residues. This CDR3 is CASSLVGREGLSEQFF. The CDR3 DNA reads TGTGCCAGCAGCTTAGTGGGGCGGGAGGGCCTTAGTGAGCAGTTCTTC.

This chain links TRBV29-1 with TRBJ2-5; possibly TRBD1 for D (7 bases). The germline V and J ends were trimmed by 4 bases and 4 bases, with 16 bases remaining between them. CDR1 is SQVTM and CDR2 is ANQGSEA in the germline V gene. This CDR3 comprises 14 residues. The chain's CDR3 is CSVALGGGRETQYF. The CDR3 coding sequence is TGCAGCGTTGCCCTCGGAGGGGGCAGAGAGACCCAGTACTTC. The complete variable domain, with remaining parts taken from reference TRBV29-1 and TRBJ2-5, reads SAVISQKPSRDICQRGTSLTIQCQVDSQVTMMFWYRQQPGQSLTLIATANQGSEATYESGFVIDKFPISRPNLTFSTLTVSNMSPEDSSIYLCSVALGGGRETQYFGPGTRLLVL.

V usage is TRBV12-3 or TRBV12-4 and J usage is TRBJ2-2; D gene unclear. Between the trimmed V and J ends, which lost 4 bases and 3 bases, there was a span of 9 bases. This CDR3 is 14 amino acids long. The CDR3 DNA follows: TGTGCCAGCAGTTATCAGGTCGACACCGGGGAGCTGTTTTTT. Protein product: CASSYQVDTGELFF.

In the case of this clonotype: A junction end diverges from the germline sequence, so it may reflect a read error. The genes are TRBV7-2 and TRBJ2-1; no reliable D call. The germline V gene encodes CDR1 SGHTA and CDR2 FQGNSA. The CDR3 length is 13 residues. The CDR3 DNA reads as TGTGCCGGCAGCTTATGGTTGAGGCAGGAGCAGTTCTTC. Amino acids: CAGSLWLRQEQFF. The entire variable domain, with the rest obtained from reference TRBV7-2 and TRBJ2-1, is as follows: GAGVSQSPSNKVTEKGKDVELRCDPISGHTALYWYRQSLGQGLEFLIYFQGNSAPDKSGLPSDRFSAERTGGSVSTLTIQRTQQEDSAVYLCAGSLWLRQEQFFGPGTRLTVL.

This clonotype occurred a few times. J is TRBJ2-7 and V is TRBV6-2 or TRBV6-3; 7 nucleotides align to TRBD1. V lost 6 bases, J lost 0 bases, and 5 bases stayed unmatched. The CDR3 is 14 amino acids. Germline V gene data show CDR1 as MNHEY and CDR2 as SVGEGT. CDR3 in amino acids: CASSRTGASYEQYF. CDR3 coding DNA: TGTGCCAGCAGCAGGACAGGAGCCTCCTACGAGCAGTACTTC.

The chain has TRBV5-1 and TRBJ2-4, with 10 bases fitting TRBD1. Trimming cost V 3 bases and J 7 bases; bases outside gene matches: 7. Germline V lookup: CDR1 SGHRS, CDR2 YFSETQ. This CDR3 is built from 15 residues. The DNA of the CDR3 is TGCGCCAGCAGCTCCCGGACAGGGGGGGTGAACATTCAGTACTTC. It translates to CASSSRTGGVNIQYF.

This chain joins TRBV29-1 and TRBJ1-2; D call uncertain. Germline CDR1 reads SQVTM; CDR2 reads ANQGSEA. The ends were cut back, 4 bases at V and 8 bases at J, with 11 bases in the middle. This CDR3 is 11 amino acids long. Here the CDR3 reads CSVVEGNGYTF. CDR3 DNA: TGCAGCGTTGTCGAAGGAAACGGCTACACCTTC.